Listed here are 24 T cell receptor beta chains from one sample, sequenced in a study of shared clonotypes between healthy human individuals. Assay: immunoSEQ multiplex PCR; the TCRdb copy retains only in-frame clones and omits some. The data contain more than 2 million clones, roughly 95% of them seen just once; the ten biggest clones take up more than 0.1%. The specimen was naive CD4+ T cells sorted from blood. Indicated subset: CD45RA+ positively selected. The origin of the receptors is a man aged 18 to 30 in good health.

V gene TRBV11-2 combines with J gene TRBJ2-3; 9 nucleotides agree with TRBD1. J was trimmed by 4 bases and V by 7 bases; bases with no gene match: 6. This CDR3 has 14 amino acids. Per germline, CDR1 SGHAT and CDR2 FQNNGV. The DNA for the CDR3 is TGTGCCAGCAAACCGGGACAGGGATCAGATACGCAGTATTTT. Translated: CASKPGQGSDTQYF.

The chain uses TRBV6-5 and TRBJ2-5, with D perhaps matching TRBD2 (5 bases). V was cut by 5 bases and J by 2 bases, with 9 bases left in between. The CDR3 has 13 residues. Looked up from germline, CDR1 is MNHEY and CDR2 is SVGAGI. In nucleotides, the CDR3 is TGTGCCAGCAGTCTCCCGGGGCAAGAGACCCAGTACTTC. Protein sequence: CASSLPGQETQYF.

The J gene is TRBJ2-7, the V gene TRBV5-4, with D maybe TRBD1 (5 bases). Germline CDR1 reads SGHNT; CDR2 reads YYREEE (reference sequence). Trimming removed 10 bases from V and 0 bases from J, with 14 bases in between. The CDR3 sequence is 13 residues long. CDR3 DNA sequence: TGTGCCGCAAGCCAGGGTAACTCCTACGAGCAGTACTTC. It codes for CAASQGNSYEQYF.

This sequence joins TRBV10-3 and TRBJ1-6, with D possibly matching TRBD1 (5 bases). The CDR3 is 16 residues long. Per germline, CDR1 ENHRY and CDR2 SYGVKD. Trimming took 0 bases from V and 6 from J, leaving 12 bases between them. In nucleotides, the CDR3 is TGTGCCATCAGTGAGTCGAGAGACAGCATTAATTCACCCCTCCACTTT. Protein: CAISESRDSINSPLHF.

CDR3 bases: TGTGCCTGGAGTGAGGCAGGGGGCTACACCTTC. This codes for CAWSEAGGYTF. J is TRBJ1-2 and V is TRBV30; D may be TRBD1 (5 bases). CDR1 and CDR2 (germline): GTSNPN, SVGIG (reference sequence). The ends were cut back, 1 base at V and 8 bases at J, with 8 bases in the middle. The CDR3 runs 11 residues.

DNA of the CDR3: TGCGCCAGCAGCGTACCGGGACAGGGGGCAGAAAAACTGTTTTTT. Residues: CASSVPGQGAEKLFF. The chain carries TRBV5-1 and TRBJ1-4, with TRBD1 matching over 12 bases. The germline CDR1 and CDR2 sequences are SGHRS and YFSETQ. CDR3 length: 15 residues. Germline trimming cut 4 bases from V and 8 bases from J; bases unmatched to any gene: 6.

The V gene is TRBV19, the J gene TRBJ2-2; 11 positions agree with TRBD2. V shed 8 bases, J shed 5 bases, and the junction held 7 bases outside the gene matches. The CDR3 sequence is 15 residues long. Germline assignment: CDR1 LNHDA and CDR2 SQIVND (reference sequence). Here the CDR3 DNA reads TGTGCCAGTCTTACTAGCGGGAGAAATACCGGGGAGCTGTTTTTT. Translation gives CASLTSGRNTGELFF.

With regard to this clone: This sample includes further DNA sequences coding for the same CDR3. The chain is built from TRBV5-1 and TRBJ1-1; 7 bases are a match to TRBD1. With V trimmed by 2 bases and J by 0 bases, 4 bases remained unmatched. This CDR3 spans 15 amino acids. Germline CDR1 SGHRS, CDR2 YFSETQ. CDR3 coding DNA: TGCGCCAGCAGCTTCTTCGGGACAGTGAACACTGAAGCTTTCTTT. Translating it yields CASSFFGTVNTEAFF.

The rearrangement joins TRBV30 to TRBJ2-5, with D possibly TRBD2 on 5 matching bases. Trimming shortened V by 2 bases and J by 1 base, and 8 bases separated the two germline ends. CDR1 is GTSNPN, CDR2 SVGIG, per germline (reference sequence). The length of the CDR3 is 13 residues. This CDR3 is CAWSIGLQETQYF. CDR3 DNA: TGTGCCTGGAGTATCGGACTCCAAGAGACCCAGTACTTC.

The V gene is TRBV5-4, the J gene TRBJ1-4, with 7 positions matching TRBD1. CDR1 is SGHNT, CDR2 YYREEE, per germline (reference sequence). The CDR3 is made up of 15 amino acids. V was pared by 4 bases and J by 8 bases, with 11 bases of the junction left unmatched. CDR3 residues: CASSHRGQGGEKLFF. The CDR3 DNA is TGTGCCAGCAGCCATAGGGGGCAGGGCGGGGAAAAACTGTTTTTT.

With regard to this clone: At the DNA level, this CDR3 is encoded by other sequences in the same sample as well. The CDR3: CASSLGTGYGYTF. The CDR3 DNA reads TGTGCCAGCAGCTTAGGGACAGGGTATGGCTACACCTTC. The rearrangement joins TRBV7-9 to TRBJ1-2, with TRBD1 identical over 8 bases. J lost 5 bases, V lost 1 base, and 0 bases had no gene match. The length of the CDR3 is 13 residues. The germline V gene encodes CDR1 SEHNR and CDR2 FQNEAQ (reference sequence).

Details on this clone: Other DNA sequences from this sample encode an identical CDR3 as well. The chain recombines TRBV5-6 with TRBJ2-7; D ambiguous. V lost 4 bases and J lost 1, with 9 bases in between. The CDR3 runs 13 residues. Germline V gives CDR1 SGHDT, CDR2 YYEEEE. The CDR3 nucleotides are TGTGCCAGCAGCCGCGACGTTTCCTACGAGCAGTACTTC. Residues: CASSRDVSYEQYF. Supplemented by reference TRBV5-6 and TRBJ2-7, the full variable domain reads DAGVTQSPTHLIKTRGQQVTLRCSPKSGHDTVSWYQQALGQGPQFIFQYYEEEERQRGNFPDRFSGHQFPNYSSELNVNALLLGDSALYLCASSRDVSYEQYFGPGTRLTVT.

The chain uses TRBV7-2 and TRBJ2-5, with a weak D call TRBD1 (7 bases). Germline V lookup: CDR1 SGHTA, CDR2 FQGNSA. This CDR3 comprises 14 residues. V gave up 5 bases and J gave up 2 bases, with 12 bases separating them. In DNA form, the CDR3 reads TGTGCCAGCAGCCCCAGGGGGACTCAAGAGACCCAGTACTTC. Amino acid sequence: CASSPRGTQETQYF.

The rearrangement uses TRBV28 and TRBJ1-5; TRBD1 is a possible D gene (5 bases). The CDR3 has 12 amino acids. V lost 1 base and J lost 9, with 7 bases in between. Germline V gives CDR1 MDHEN, CDR2 SYDVKM. CDR3 in DNA: TGTGCCAGCAGTTTATCCCAGGGGCCCCAGCATTTT. It yields the protein CASSLSQGPQHF.

The chain is built from TRBV7-2 and TRBJ2-7, with TRBD2 matching over 12 bases. CDR1 is SGHTA, CDR2 FQGNSA, per germline. The CDR3 totals 18 residues. The ends lost 1 base at V and 0 bases at J; junction bases unmatched: 7. CDR3 DNA: TGTGCCAGCAGCTTAGGGACTAGCGGGGCCCCCCGCTCCTACGAGCAGTACTTC. It yields the protein CASSLGTSGAPRSYEQYF.

The chain has TRBV10-3 and TRBJ2-3, with TRBD2 identical over 10 bases. With V trimmed by 10 bases and J by 4 bases, 8 bases remained unmatched. CDR1 and CDR2 from the germline V gene are ENHRY and SYGVKD. The CDR3 runs 14 residues. The CDR3 spells CATQVAGGSDTQYF. DNA for the CDR3: TGTGCCACCCAGGTAGCGGGGGGTTCAGATACGCAGTATTTT.

The chain couples TRBV18 to TRBJ2-7; possibly TRBD1 for D (5 bases). Per germline, CDR1 KGHSH and CDR2 LQKENI. V lost 2 bases and J 5 bases, leaving 10 bases between the germline ends. The CDR3 extends over 13 amino acids. DNA of the CDR3: TGTGCCAGCTCACCAGTACAGGACCACGAGCAGTACTTC. This codes for CASSPVQDHEQYF.

The rearrangement uses TRBV5-6 and TRBJ1-6; D is undetermined. The V gene lost 4 bases and the J gene lost 7 bases, with 12 bases spanning the gap. Germline assignment: CDR1 SGHDT and CDR2 YYEEEE. The CDR3 is 14 amino acids. The CDR3 loop is CASSTKTGNSPLHF. CDR3 in DNA: TGTGCCAGCAGCACGAAGACGGGGAATTCACCCCTCCACTTT.

The J gene is TRBJ2-5, the V gene TRBV2, with D perhaps matching TRBD1 or TRBD2 (7 bases each). This CDR3 region has 16 residues. The germline V gene has CDR1 SNHLY and CDR2 FYNNEI. The V end was cut by 2 bases, the J end by 1 base, with 14 bases between. The CDR3 sequence: CASSERSGTVQETQYF. The CDR3 DNA reads TGTGCCAGCAGTGAACGGAGCGGGACAGTCCAAGAGACCCAGTACTTC.

The chain has TRBV19 and TRBJ2-2; 7 nucleotides match TRBD2. CDR1 LNHDA and CDR2 SQIVND come from the germline V gene (reference sequence). The CDR3 extends over 15 amino acids. Trimming took 4 bases from V and 2 from J; bases not matched to a gene: 4. CDR3 bases: TGTGCCAGTAGTACCGGGACTATAAACACCGGGGAGCTGTTTTTT. Protein product: CASSTGTINTGELFF.

The chain employs TRBV15 and TRBJ2-7, with 8 positions matching TRBD2. Germline V gene data show CDR1 as LNHNV and CDR2 as YYDKDF (reference sequence). The CDR3 loop spans 20 amino acids. V dropped 0 bases and J dropped 6; count of bases not matched to a gene: 22. The chain's CDR3 is CATSRDILLAAEPNSGEQYF. In DNA, the CDR3 is TGTGCCACCAGCAGAGACATTCTACTAGCGGCCGAACCAAACTCTGGCGAGCAGTACTTC.

The gene calls are TRBV19 and TRBJ1-6; TRBD1 is a possible D gene (5 bases). The V and J ends lost 3 bases and 10 bases respectively, with 13 bases between them. The CDR3 has 14 amino acids. CDR1 LNHDA and CDR2 SQIVND come from the germline V gene (reference sequence). The CDR3 is CASSIQGSESPLHF. DNA of the CDR3: TGTGCCAGTAGTATTCAGGGAAGTGAATCACCCCTCCACTTT.

This rearrangement joins TRBV27 to TRBJ2-2; tentative D call: TRBD1 (6 bases). Trimming cost V 5 bases and J 5 bases, with 9 bases left between them. Germline lookup yields CDR1 MNHEY and CDR2 SMNVEV (reference sequence). This CDR3 has 13 amino acids. This CDR3 is CASSPTGTGELFF. The CDR3 nucleotides read TGTGCCAGCAGTCCGACAGGTACCGGGGAGCTGTTTTTT.

Of note for this clone: No conserved phenylalanine or tryptophan is present at the end of the CDR3, so a read error is the likely explanation. V usage is TRBV29-1 and J usage is TRBJ2-2, with 8 bases matching TRBD2. After removal of 5 bases from V and 2 bases from J, the junction contained 4 bases not matched to a gene. The CDR3 extends over 14 amino acids. Germline CDR1 SQVTM, CDR2 ANQGSEA. CDR3 loop: CSVTGLANTGELFS. In DNA form, the CDR3 reads TGCAGCGTTACAGGACTAGCTAACACCGGGGAGCTGTTTTCT.